The 12 T cell receptor beta chains below all came from one sample that was sequenced in a study of Graves' ophthalmopathy and Graves' hyperthyroidism. Scientists amplified the TCR beta CDR3 regions from RNA transcripts. HTBI primers served in a first-round RT-PCR, which a second-round multiplex PCR followed. TCRdb ran MiXCR on the multiplex PCR reads and lists one entry per CDR3 protein. The sample gives approximately 480,000 distinct CDR3 sequences, approximately 15% of which show up once; approximately 9.8% is in the top ten. Sample: blood. The receptor source for this set is a woman aged 25 to 45 with Graves' ophthalmopathy.

This clonotype appeared many times. The chain has TRBV29-1 and TRBJ1-1, with a weak D call TRBD1 (6 bases). Germline V CDR1 and CDR2: SQVTM, ANQGSEA. This CDR3 region has 15 residues. Trimming stripped 5 bases from V and 1 base from J, with 17 bases between. CDR3 in amino acids: CSVNWRDKSNTEAFF. The CDR3 coding sequence is TGCAGCGTTAACTGGCGGGACAAGTCGAACACTGAAGCTTTCTTT.

The CDR3 nucleotides are TGTGCCAGCAGCTTTTATTCGGGACAGCCCTACACAGATACGCAGTATTTT. It codes for CASSFYSGQPYTDTQYF. The rearrangement joins TRBV7-8 to TRBJ2-3; TRBD1 matches 7 bases. The V gene end was trimmed by 3 bases and the J gene end by 2 bases; junction bases not matched to a gene: 11. This CDR3 region has 17 residues. Germline V gives CDR1 SGHVS, CDR2 FQNEAQ.

This clonotype was seen many times. V gene TRBV3-1 combines with J gene TRBJ1-2; 8 bases agree with TRBD1. The CDR3 is 13 residues long. CDR1 and CDR2 from the germline V gene are LGHDT and YNNKEL (reference sequence). After removal of 3 bases from V and 8 bases from J, the junction contained 5 bases not matched to a gene. The CDR3 loop is CASSQTGVRGYTF. CDR3 DNA: TGTGCCAGCAGCCAGACAGGGGTTCGGGGCTACACCTTC.

This clonotype was recorded many times. This chain links TRBV6-1 with TRBJ1-1, with D unresolved. Trimming removed 1 base from V and 7 bases from J, with 4 bases in between. The CDR3 has 11 amino acids. Germline assignment: CDR1 MNHNS and CDR2 SASEGT. The CDR3 sequence is CASSEGIEAFF. CDR3 nucleotides: TGTGCCAGCAGTGAAGGCATTGAAGCTTTCTTT.

In this sample, this clonotype turned up a few times. The rearrangement joins TRBV30 to TRBJ1-5; 9 positions agree with TRBD1. CDR1 is GTSNPN and CDR2 is SVGIG in the germline V gene (reference sequence). This CDR3 is built from 15 residues. J gave up 6 bases and V 3 bases, and 9 bases lay outside the gene matches. In DNA, the CDR3 is TGTGCCTGGAGGACCCCGGGACAGGGAGGTCAGCCCCAGCATTTT. Translating it yields CAWRTPGQGGQPQHF.

This clonotype showed up many times. The rearrangement joins TRBV6-5 to TRBJ1-5; TRBD1 might be the D (5 bases). V was shortened by 0 bases and J by 7 bases, with 16 bases between the two germline ends. Germline CDR1 reads MNHEY; CDR2 reads SVGAGI. The CDR3 covers 16 residues. CDR3 sequence reads: CASSYSRPTGGQPQHF. The CDR3 DNA is TGTGCCAGCAGTTACTCGAGGCCGACCGGGGGACAGCCCCAGCATTTT.

This clonotype has a count of ten or more. The gene calls are TRBV28 and TRBJ1-1; 7 bases are shared with TRBD1. CDR3 length equals 15 residues. J lost 0 bases, V lost 6 bases, and 7 bases had no gene match. CDR1 is MDHEN and CDR2 is SYDVKM in the germline V gene. The CDR3, as DNA: TGTGCCAGCAGCGGGGGACAGTCCATGAACACTGAAGCTTTCTTT. It encodes CASSGGQSMNTEAFF. Full variable domain (rest looked up from reference TRBV28 and TRBJ1-1): DVKVTQSSRYLVKRTGEKVFLECVQDMDHENMFWYRQDPGLGLRLIYFSYDVKMKEKGDIPEGYSVSREKKERFSLILESASTNQTSMYLCASSGGQSMNTEAFFGQGTRLTVV.

Written as DNA, the CDR3 is TGTGCCAGCAGCGACAGGGGGCACACTGAAGCTTTCTTT. Its protein is CASSDRGHTEAFF. The genes are TRBV7-9 and TRBJ1-1; 10 bases are shared with TRBD1. The CDR3 contains 13 residues. Per germline, CDR1 SEHNR and CDR2 FQNEAQ (reference sequence). V shed 5 bases, J shed 3 bases, and the junction held 0 bases outside the gene matches.

This clonotype was counted ten times or more. The chain is built from TRBV20-1 and TRBJ1-2; D may be TRBD1 (5 bases). The CDR3 is 12 residues long. V gave up 6 bases and J gave up 2 bases, with 10 bases separating them. The germline V gene encodes CDR1 DFQATT and CDR2 SNEGSKA (reference sequence). The CDR3 region has the DNA TGCAGTGCCCCTAAGGGGAACTATGGCTACACCTTC. Its translation is CSAPKGNYGYTF.

In its sample, this clonotype was seen many times. This rearrangement joins TRBV30 to TRBJ1-2, with unresolved D. The V gene's germline CDR1 is GTSNPN and CDR2 SVGIG (reference sequence). V was shortened by 4 bases and J by 3 bases, with 15 bases between the two germline ends. The CDR3 runs 14 residues. CDR3 protein: CAWNPRQSYYGYTF. In DNA, the CDR3 is TGTGCCTGGAACCCTAGGCAGTCTTACTATGGCTACACCTTC.

This clonotype came up many times. This chain joins TRBV30 and TRBJ1-2; TRBD1 might be the D (5 bases). Trimming shortened V by 1 base and J by 6 bases, and 12 bases separated the two germline ends. Germline CDR1 reads GTSNPN; CDR2 reads SVGIG (reference sequence). CDR3 size: 13 residues. This CDR3 reads CAWSGYRGDGYTF. CDR3 sequence (DNA): TGTGCCTGGAGTGGATACCGAGGGGATGGCTACACCTTC.

This clonotype has ten or more counts. The chain couples TRBV28 to TRBJ2-4; D is undetermined. Germline-derived CDR1 and CDR2 are MDHEN and SYDVKM. This CDR3 comprises 13 residues. The V end was cut by 5 bases, the J end by 5 bases, with 10 bases between. CDR3 nucleotide sequence: TGTGCCAGCAGTGCGCCTCAGGAAAACATTCAGTACTTC. This gives the protein CASSAPQENIQYF.